The rows below give T cell receptor beta chains drawn from one sample of a study of T cell responses to AZD1222 COVID-19 vaccine. The assay was immunoSEQ multiplex PCR, and TCRdb's table has in-frame clones only and misses some. The table has more than 150,000 clones, about 86% seen once; the top ten hold about 0.53%. The sample was peripheral blood, taken on day 0 of AZD1222 vaccination. The receptor source for this set is an adult in good health. The CDR3 runs from the conserved cysteine through the conserved F or W. Rows give clone size only sometimes, using once, few, many, or a class for an expanded clone.

abundance	v_gene	j_gene	CDR3aa
.	TRBV3-1/TRBV3-2	TRBJ2-1	CASSQLGTSGFQPNEQFF
.	TRBV5-5	TRBJ1-2	CASSHRNYGYTF
.	TRBV12-2	TRBJ2-1	CASRFTDLDQHEQFF
.	TRBV6-5	TRBJ1-2	CASSPVAGAYGYTF
.	TRBV5-1	TRBJ2-2	CASSPAPNTGELFF
.	TRBV5-4	TRBJ2-5	CASSLGGEETQYF
once	TRBV7-9	TRBJ1-4	CASSSAATNEKLFF
.	TRBV6-6	TRBJ2-1	CASSNEASGSINEQFF
.	TRBV18	TRBJ2-5	CASSPPASGRLETQYF
few	TRBV7-9	TRBJ1-1	CASSASYQTEAFF
.	TRBV6-1	TRBJ1-1	CASSDRRNTEAFF
once	TRBV24-1	TRBJ1-5	CATSDLSRGLMYSNQPQHF
.	TRBV5-4	TRBJ2-7	CASNQQGTYEQYF
.	TRBV25-1	TRBJ2-7	CASSLIGGESSYEQYF
.	TRBV9	TRBJ2-5	CASSAAPNRGKETQYF
.	TRBV10-3	TRBJ1-5	CAISGGSGDQPQHF
.	TRBV2	TRBJ1-1	CASSATHVGAFF
few	TRBV11-2	TRBJ2-2	CASSLDGPGELFF
.	TRBV10-3	TRBJ2-7	CAIRADRLNEQYF
.	TRBV19	TRBJ2-7	CASSIEYRGEQYF
.	TRBV12-3/TRBV12-4	TRBJ2-7	CASGPSYEQYF
.	TRBV24-1	TRBJ2-5	CATSEGGGRTQYF
.	TRBV7-9	TRBJ2-6	CASSLTPQGGVSGANVLTF
.	TRBV29-1	TRBJ1-1	CSVRRGLDTEAFF
few	TRBV28	TRBJ1-3	CASSLGVGWSGNTIYF
once	TRBV9	TRBJ1-5	CASSVRGLGDQPQHF
.	TRBV6-1	TRBJ1-1	CASSEAGSTEAFF
.	TRBV3-1/TRBV3-2	TRBJ1-2	CASSQARGGGYTF
.	TRBV10-1	TRBJ1-5	CASSESGINQPQHF
.	TRBV9	TRBJ2-3	CASSSGPGGAGNTQYF
once	TRBV30	TRBJ1-2	CAWKPRGGYGYTF
.	TRBV27	TRBJ1-6	CASRGQGRAPLHF
few	TRBV2	TRBJ1-1	CASSEEAGMNTEAFF
.	TRBV4-1	TRBJ1-2	CASSPGLRQSLSNYGYTF
once	TRBV7-7	TRBJ2-1	CASSLAGQFSEQFF
.	TRBV5-1	TRBJ2-7	CASSLGTGGSYEQYF
.	TRBV7-8	TRBJ2-3	CASSLRDTQYF
.	TRBV6-6	TRBJ1-1	CASRPQGANEAFF
.	TRBV5-1	TRBJ2-7	CASSPGDRGSYEQYF
.	TRBV6-5	TRBJ1-2	CASSLEGVAGGYTF
.	TRBV29-1	TRBJ2-3	CSVEAGGLADTQYF
.	TRBV6-5	TRBJ1-5	CASSYREGQQPQHF
.	TRBV20-1	TRBJ1-5	CSAGGKSNQPQHF
.	TRBV5-6	TRBJ2-7	CASSPVGQGPYEQYF
few	TRBV7-8	TRBJ1-1	CASSSRQGDGTEAFF
.	TRBV7-8	TRBJ2-1	CASSLVASGRNEQFF
.	TRBV6-1	TRBJ1-5	CASSEYRDRGWHSQPQHF
.	TRBV3-1/TRBV3-2	TRBJ1-3	CASSPTADGNTIYF
.	TRBV7-9	TRBJ2-7	CASTGTGGEDGYEQYF
.	TRBV19	TRBJ2-1	CASNGGANYNEQFF
.	TRBV5-5	TRBJ1-2	CASSLDGGGAGYGYTF